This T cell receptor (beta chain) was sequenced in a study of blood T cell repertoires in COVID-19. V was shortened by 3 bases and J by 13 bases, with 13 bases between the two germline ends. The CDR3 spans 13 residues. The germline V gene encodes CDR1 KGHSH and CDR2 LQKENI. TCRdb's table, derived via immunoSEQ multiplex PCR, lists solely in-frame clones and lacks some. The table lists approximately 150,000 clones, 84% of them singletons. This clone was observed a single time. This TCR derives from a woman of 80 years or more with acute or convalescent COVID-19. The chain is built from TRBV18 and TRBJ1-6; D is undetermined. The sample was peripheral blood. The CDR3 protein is CASSPSDKAPLHF. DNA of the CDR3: TGTGCCAGCTCACCTTCCGACAAGGCGCCCCTCCACTTT.